The sequence of this T cell receptor (beta chain) was determined in a study of T cell responses to AZD1222 COVID-19 vaccine. Study observations and caveats: Baseline seropositives among AZD1222 recipients totaled only 5 to 7.

Sequencing used immunoSEQ multiplex PCR; TCRdb keeps in-frame clones, though not all of them. This table holds fewer than 120,000 clones, roughly 92% found once. This CDR3 contains 13 residues. Germline loops: CDR1 LNHDA, CDR2 SQIVND (reference sequence). The V and J ends lost 1 base and 4 bases respectively, with 7 bases between them. As for this clone: Antigen specificity is unknown.

This chain uses TRBV19 with TRBJ1-2; D gene ambiguous. The material sequenced was peripheral blood, taken 28 days after the second AZD1222 dose. The origin of this receptor is an adult who received the AZD1222 COVID-19 vaccine. CDR3 region: CASSIGGGYGYTF. Here the CDR3 DNA reads TGTGCCAGTAGTATAGGTGGCGGCTATGGCTACACCTTC.